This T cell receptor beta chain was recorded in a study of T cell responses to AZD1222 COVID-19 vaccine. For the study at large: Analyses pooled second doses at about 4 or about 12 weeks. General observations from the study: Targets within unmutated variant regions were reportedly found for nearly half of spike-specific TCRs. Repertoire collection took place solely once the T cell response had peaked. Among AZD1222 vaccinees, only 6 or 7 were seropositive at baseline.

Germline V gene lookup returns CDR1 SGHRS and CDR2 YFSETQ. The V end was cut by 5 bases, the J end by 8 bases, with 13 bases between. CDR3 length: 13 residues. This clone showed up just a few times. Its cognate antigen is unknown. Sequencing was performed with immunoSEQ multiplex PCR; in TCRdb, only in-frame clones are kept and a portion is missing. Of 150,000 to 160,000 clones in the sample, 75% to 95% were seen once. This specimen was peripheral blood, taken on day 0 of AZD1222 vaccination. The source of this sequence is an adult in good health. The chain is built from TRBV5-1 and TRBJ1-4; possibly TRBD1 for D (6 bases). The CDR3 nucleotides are TGCGCCAGCAGGGTGGAGGGGGTCGAAAAACTGTTTTTT. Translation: CASRVEGVEKLFF. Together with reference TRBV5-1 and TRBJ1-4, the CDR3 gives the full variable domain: KAGVTQTPRYLIKTRGQQVTLSCSPISGHRSVSWYQQTPGQGLQFLFEYFSETQRNKGNFPGRFSGRQFSNSRSEMNVSTLELGDSALYLCASRVEGVEKLFFGSGTQLSVL.